This T cell receptor (beta chain) was captured in a study of T cells in Graves' hyperthyroidism and ophthalmopathy. Amplification of TCR beta CDR3 regions used RNA as the template. The TCR CDR3 was amplified in a first-round RT-PCR using the HTBI primer set. TCRdb used MiXCR to reprocess the multiplex PCR reads, holding one entry per CDR3 protein. The sample includes some 500,000 distinct CDR3 sequences, roughly 24% of them seen just once. Details on this clonotype: The antigen is not known.

Study-level results: In the analysis, a 13 V-J model separated ophthalmopathy from stable hyperthyroidism.

Uncontrolled infection, other autoimmune disease, pregnancy or lactation disqualified patients from enrolment. Trimming removed 4 bases at V and 4 bases at J, with 17 bases between. The CDR3 is 16 residues long. The germline gives CDR1 MDHEN, CDR2 SYDVKM. The clonotype was recovered from a woman younger than 45 with Graves' ophthalmopathy. Sequencing used blood. This chain joins TRBV28 and TRBJ1-3; a possible D gene is TRBD1 (6 bases). CDR3 bases: TGTGCCAGCAGTTCATACAGGGCTACTATGGGAAACACCATATATTTT. Translation: CASSSYRATMGNTIYF.